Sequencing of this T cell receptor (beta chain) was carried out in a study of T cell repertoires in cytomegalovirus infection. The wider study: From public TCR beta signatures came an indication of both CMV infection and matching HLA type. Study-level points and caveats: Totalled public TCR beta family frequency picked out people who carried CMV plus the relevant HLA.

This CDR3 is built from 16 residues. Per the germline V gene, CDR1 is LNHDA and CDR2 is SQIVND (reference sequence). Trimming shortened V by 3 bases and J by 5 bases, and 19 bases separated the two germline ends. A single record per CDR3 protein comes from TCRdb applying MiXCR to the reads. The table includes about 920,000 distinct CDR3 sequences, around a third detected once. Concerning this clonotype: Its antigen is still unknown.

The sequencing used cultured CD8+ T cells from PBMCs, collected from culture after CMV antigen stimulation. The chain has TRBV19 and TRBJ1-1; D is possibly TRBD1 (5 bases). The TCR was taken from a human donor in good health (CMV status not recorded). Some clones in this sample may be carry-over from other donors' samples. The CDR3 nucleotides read TGTGCCAGTAGTATTGGATACAGGTACCTGGGGACTGAAGCTTTCTTT. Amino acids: CASSIGYRYLGTEAFF. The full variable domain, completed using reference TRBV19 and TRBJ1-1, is DGGITQSPKYLFRKEGQNVTLSCEQNLNHDAMYWYRQDPGQGLRLIYYSQIVNDFQKGDIAEGYSVSREKKESFPLTVTSAQKNPTAFYLCASSIGYRYLGTEAFFGQGTRLTVV.